These 8 T cell receptor beta chains originate from one sample sequenced in a study of neurological immune-mediated disorders. In TCRdb, the 5' RACE reads were re-called with MiXCR into one record per CDR3 protein. The sample has 45,000 to 55,000 distinct CDR3 sequences, over 9% seen once. The sequencing input was PBMCs. The receptor set was obtained from a woman aged 35 to 49 with HTLV-1-associated myelopathy (HAM/TSP).

This clonotype occurred many times. This sequence joins TRBV7-9 and TRBJ2-2; 8 nucleotides match TRBD2. Germline V gene data show CDR1 as SEHNR and CDR2 as FQNEAQ (reference sequence). This CDR3 is built from 16 residues. V lost 3 bases, J lost 7 bases, and 10 bases stayed unmatched. The CDR3 sequence is CASSLTSVGKGGELFF. In DNA, the CDR3 is TGTGCCAGCAGCTTGACTAGCGTGGGAAAGGGCGGGGAGCTGTTTTTT.

This clonotype was seen repeatedly, ten times or more. The chain is built from TRBV19 and TRBJ1-1, with D perhaps matching TRBD1 (6 bases). The V gene's germline CDR1 is LNHDA and CDR2 SQIVND (reference sequence). This CDR3 spans 17 amino acids. The germline V and J ends were trimmed by 4 bases and 6 bases, with 24 bases remaining between them. CDR3 nucleotide sequence: TGTGCCAGTAGTAATGGCTATACAGGGAGGGGAGTGTCTGAAGCTTTCTTT. Translation: CASSNGYTGRGVSEAFF.

This clonotype was seen many times. This chain uses TRBV9 with TRBJ2-6; 8 bases match TRBD1. The germline V gene has CDR1 SGDLS and CDR2 YYNGEE. CDR3 size: 14 residues. V gave up 0 bases and J gave up 12 bases; unmatched junction bases: 5. The CDR3 reads CASSVGDRGSVLTF. The CDR3 DNA is TGTGCCAGCAGCGTAGGTGACAGGGGTAGCGTCCTGACTTTC.

This clonotype was counted ten times or more. This rearrangement joins TRBV3-1 to TRBJ1-1, with 7 nucleotides matching TRBD1. Trimming took 4 bases from V and 3 from J; bases not matched to a gene: 8. The germline CDR1 and CDR2 sequences are LGHDT and YNNKEL (reference sequence). CDR3 length equals 15 residues. The CDR3 DNA reads as TGTGCCAGCAGCCCCTCAGACAGGGAGTACACTGAAGCTTTCTTT. Its protein product is CASSPSDREYTEAFF.

This clonotype has ten or more counts. J is TRBJ2-7 and V is TRBV12-3 or TRBV12-4; no clear D. V was trimmed by 7 bases and J by 2 bases, leaving 9 bases between them. The CDR3 runs to 12 residues. DNA of the CDR3: TGTGCCAGCACCTGGGGTCCCTACGAGCAGTACTTC. Protein sequence: CASTWGPYEQYF.

This clonotype came up many times. The chain recombines TRBV29-1 with TRBJ2-2, with TRBD1 matching 8 bases. The length of the CDR3 is 16 residues. J lost 7 bases, V lost 7 bases, and 17 bases had no gene match. Germline CDR1 is SQVTM and CDR2 is ANQGSEA. DNA of the CDR3: TGCAGCGCCGCCACTCCCCTGGACAGGGAGGTCGGGGAGCTGTTTTTT. Encoded protein: CSAATPLDREVGELFF.

Ten or more counts support this clonotype. The chain links TRBV12-3 or TRBV12-4 to TRBJ1-2; no firm D call. The CDR3 has 13 residues. V shed 4 bases and J shed 3 bases, with 9 bases lying between them. CDR3 in DNA: TGTGCCAGCAGTTCGGAAGTCGACTATGGCTACACCTTC. Translation: CASSSEVDYGYTF.

The gene calls are TRBV18 and TRBJ1-1; 11 nucleotides line up with TRBD1. Germline values: CDR1 KGHSH, CDR2 LQKENI. Trimming cost V 3 bases and J 0 bases; bases outside gene matches: 3. This CDR3 has 16 residues. CDR3 loop: CASSPGQGAVNTEAFF. The CDR3 DNA follows: TGTGCCAGCTCACCTGGACAGGGGGCCGTGAACACTGAAGCTTTCTTT.